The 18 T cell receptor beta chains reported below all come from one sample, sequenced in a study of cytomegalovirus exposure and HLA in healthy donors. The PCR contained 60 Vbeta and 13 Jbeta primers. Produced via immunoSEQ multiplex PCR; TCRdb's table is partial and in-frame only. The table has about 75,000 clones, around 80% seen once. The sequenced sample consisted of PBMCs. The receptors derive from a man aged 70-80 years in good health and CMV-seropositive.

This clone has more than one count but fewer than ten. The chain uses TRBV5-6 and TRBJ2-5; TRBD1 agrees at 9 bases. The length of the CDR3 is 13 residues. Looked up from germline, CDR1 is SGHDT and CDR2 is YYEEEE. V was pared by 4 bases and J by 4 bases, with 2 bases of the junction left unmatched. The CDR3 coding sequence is TGTGCCAGCAGCCGGACAGGGGTAGAGACCCAGTACTTC. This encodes CASSRTGVETQYF.

The CDR3 loop reads CASSQGLAGNEQFF. As DNA, the CDR3 is TGTGCCAGCAGCCAGGGACTAGCGGGGAATGAGCAGTTCTTC. The chain links TRBV7-6 to TRBJ2-1; 13 bases agree with TRBD2. CDR1 is SGHVS, CDR2 FNYEAQ, per germline. The J segment lost 7 bases and the V segment lost 5 bases, leaving 2 bases of the junction unmatched. The CDR3 loop spans 14 amino acids.

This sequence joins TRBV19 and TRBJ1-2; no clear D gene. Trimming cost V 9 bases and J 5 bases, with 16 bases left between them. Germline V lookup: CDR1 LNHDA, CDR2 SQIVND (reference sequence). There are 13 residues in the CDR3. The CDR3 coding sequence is TGTGCCAGCGAGGGAGGGAATATGTATGGCTACACCTTC. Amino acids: CASEGGNMYGYTF. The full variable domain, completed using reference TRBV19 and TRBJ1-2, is DGGITQSPKYLFRKEGQNVTLSCEQNLNHDAMYWYRQDPGQGLRLIYYSQIVNDFQKGDIAEGYSVSREKKESFPLTVTSAQKNPTAFYLCASEGGNMYGYTFGSGTRLTVV.

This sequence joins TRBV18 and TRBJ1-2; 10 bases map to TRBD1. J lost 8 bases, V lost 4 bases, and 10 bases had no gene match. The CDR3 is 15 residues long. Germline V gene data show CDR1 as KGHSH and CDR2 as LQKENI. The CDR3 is CASSQSPGTGEGYTF. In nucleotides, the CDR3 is TGTGCCAGCTCACAGAGCCCCGGGACAGGGGAAGGCTACACCTTC.

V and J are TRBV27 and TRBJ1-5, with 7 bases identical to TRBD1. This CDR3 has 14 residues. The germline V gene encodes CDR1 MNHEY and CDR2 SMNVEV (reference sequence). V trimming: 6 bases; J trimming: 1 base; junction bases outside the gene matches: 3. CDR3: CASRTGQSNQPQHF. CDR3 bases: TGTGCCAGCAGGACGGGACAGAGCAATCAGCCCCAGCATTTT.

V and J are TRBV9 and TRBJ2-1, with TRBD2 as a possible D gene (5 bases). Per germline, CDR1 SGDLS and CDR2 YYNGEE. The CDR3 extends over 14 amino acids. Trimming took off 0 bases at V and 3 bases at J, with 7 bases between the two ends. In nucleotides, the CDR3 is TGTGCCAGCAGCGTAGGAGACTACTACAATGAGCAGTTCTTC. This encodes CASSVGDYYNEQFF.

The chain's CDR3 is CASSYSGTGTDTQYF. DNA of the CDR3: TGTGCCAGCAGTTATAGCGGGACAGGCACAGATACGCAGTATTTT. The rearrangement links TRBV6-5 to TRBJ2-3; perhaps TRBD2 as D (8 bases). The germline gives CDR1 MNHEY, CDR2 SVGAGI. V was clipped by 3 bases and J by 1 base, with 11 bases between them. This CDR3 has 15 residues.

The CDR3 loop reads CASSVPGDRDDNEQFF. Written as DNA, the CDR3 is TGTGCCAGCAGCGTACCCGGGGACAGGGATGACAATGAGCAGTTCTTC. This chain connects TRBV9 to TRBJ2-1; the match to TRBD1 covers 9 bases. Germline V gene lookup returns CDR1 SGDLS and CDR2 YYNGEE. The CDR3 has 16 amino acids. Germline trimming cut 1 base from V and 5 bases from J; bases unmatched to any gene: 7.

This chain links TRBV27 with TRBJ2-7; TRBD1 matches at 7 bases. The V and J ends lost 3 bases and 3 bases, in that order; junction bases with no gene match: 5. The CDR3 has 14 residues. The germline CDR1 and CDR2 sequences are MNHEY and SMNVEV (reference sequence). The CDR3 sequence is CASSFNRGGYEQYF. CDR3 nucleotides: TGTGCCAGCAGTTTCAACAGGGGCGGCTACGAGCAGTACTTC.

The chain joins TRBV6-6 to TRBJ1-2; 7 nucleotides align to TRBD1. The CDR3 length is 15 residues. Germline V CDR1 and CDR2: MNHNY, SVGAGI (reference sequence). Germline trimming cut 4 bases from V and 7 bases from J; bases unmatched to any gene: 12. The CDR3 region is CASSFPFGTDLGYTF. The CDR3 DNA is TGTGCCAGCAGTTTCCCCTTCGGGACAGATCTTGGCTACACCTTC.

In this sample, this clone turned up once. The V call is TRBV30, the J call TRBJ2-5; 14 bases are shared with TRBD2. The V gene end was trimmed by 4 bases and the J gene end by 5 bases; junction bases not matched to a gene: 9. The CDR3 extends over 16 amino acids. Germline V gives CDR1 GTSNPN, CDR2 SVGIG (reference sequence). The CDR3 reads CAWNLGLAGGGETQYF. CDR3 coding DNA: TGTGCCTGGAACCTAGGACTAGCGGGAGGTGGGGAGACCCAGTACTTC.

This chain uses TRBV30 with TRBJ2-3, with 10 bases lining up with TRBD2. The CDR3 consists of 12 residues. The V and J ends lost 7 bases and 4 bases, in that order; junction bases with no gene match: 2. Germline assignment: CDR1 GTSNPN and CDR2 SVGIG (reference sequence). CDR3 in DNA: TGTGCCTCTAGCGGGAGCGCAGATACGCAGTATTTT. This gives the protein CASSGSADTQYF.

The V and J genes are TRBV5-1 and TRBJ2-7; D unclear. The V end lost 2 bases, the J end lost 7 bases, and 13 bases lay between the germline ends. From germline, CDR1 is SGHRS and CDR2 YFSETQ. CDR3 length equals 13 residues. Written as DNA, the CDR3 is TGCGCCAGCAGCTTCCAAGGTGCGGAAGAGCAGTACTTC. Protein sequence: CASSFQGAEEQYF.

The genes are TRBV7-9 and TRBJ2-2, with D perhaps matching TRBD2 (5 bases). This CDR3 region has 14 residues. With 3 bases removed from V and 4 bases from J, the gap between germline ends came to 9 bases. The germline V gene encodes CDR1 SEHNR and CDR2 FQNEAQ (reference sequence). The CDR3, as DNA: TGTGCCAGCAGCTTCTGGACTTCCACCGGGGAGCTGTTTTTT. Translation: CASSFWTSTGELFF.

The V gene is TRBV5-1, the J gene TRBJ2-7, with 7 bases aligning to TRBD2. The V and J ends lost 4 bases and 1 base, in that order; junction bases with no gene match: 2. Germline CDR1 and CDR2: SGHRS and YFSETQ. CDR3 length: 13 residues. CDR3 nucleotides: TGCGCCAGCAGCAGGACTAGTTCCTACGAGCAGTACTTC. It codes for CASSRTSSYEQYF.

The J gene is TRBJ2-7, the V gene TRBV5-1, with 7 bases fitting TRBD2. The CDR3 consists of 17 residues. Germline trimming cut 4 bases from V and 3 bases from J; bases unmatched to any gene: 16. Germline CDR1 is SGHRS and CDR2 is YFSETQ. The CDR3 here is CASSVGRANYYYYEQYF. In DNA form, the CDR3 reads TGCGCCAGCAGCGTGGGGAGGGCGAACTACTACTACTACGAGCAGTACTTC.

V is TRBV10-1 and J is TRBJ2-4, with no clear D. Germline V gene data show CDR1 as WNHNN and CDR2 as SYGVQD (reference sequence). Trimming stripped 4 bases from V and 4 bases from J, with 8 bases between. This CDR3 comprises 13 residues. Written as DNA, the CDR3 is TGCGCCAGCAGTGGCCAAGCGAAAAACATTCAGTACTTC. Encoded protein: CASSGQAKNIQYF.

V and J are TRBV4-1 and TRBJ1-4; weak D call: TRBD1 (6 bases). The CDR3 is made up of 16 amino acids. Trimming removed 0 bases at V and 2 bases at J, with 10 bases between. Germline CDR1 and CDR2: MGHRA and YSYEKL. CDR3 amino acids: CASSQDFRGTNEKLFF. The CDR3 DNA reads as TGCGCCAGCAGCCAAGATTTCAGGGGTACTAATGAAAAACTGTTTTTT.